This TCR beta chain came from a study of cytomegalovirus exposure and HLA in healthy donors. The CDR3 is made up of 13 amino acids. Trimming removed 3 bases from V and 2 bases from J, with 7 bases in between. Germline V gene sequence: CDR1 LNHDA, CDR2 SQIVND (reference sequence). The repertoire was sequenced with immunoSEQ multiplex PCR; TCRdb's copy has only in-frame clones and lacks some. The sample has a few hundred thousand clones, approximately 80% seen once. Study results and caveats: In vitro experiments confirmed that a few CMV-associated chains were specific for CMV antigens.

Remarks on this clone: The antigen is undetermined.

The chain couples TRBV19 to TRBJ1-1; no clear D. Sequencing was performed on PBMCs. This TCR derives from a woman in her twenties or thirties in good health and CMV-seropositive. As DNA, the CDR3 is TGTGCCAGTAGTATTAGCAGAAACACTGAAGCTTTCTTT. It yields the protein CASSISRNTEAFF. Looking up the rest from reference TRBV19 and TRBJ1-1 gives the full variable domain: DGGITQSPKYLFRKEGQNVTLSCEQNLNHDAMYWYRQDPGQGLRLIYYSQIVNDFQKGDIAEGYSVSREKKESFPLTVTSAQKNPTAFYLCASSISRNTEAFFGQGTRLTVV.